The sample holds a few counts of the clone carrying this T cell receptor beta chain. There are 14 residues in the CDR3. Germline V gives CDR1 SNHLY, CDR2 FYNNEI. With V trimmed by 6 bases and J by 7 bases, 12 bases remained unmatched. During active infection, Seattle patients enrolled and were then monitored through disease. This entry comes from a study of blood T cell repertoires in COVID-19. Overall study context: The United States, Italy and Spain supplied acute and convalescent COVID-19 samples.

Study processing details: Scientists estimated how many nucleated cells there were by amplifying reference gene primers. Sequencing used immunoSEQ multiplex PCR; TCRdb keeps in-frame clones, though not all of them. Clone size and the V and J calls come from that table; the DNA yielded D and trimming. This sample carries tens of thousands of clones, roughly nine tenths of them seen once, and the ten largest clones take roughly 2.5%. The source material was peripheral blood. V is TRBV2 and J is TRBJ2-7; 7 bases are a match to TRBD1. This receptor was obtained from a man aged 45-65 years with COVID-19, enrolled during active disease. CDR3 coding DNA: TGTGCCAGCAGCCCCCCGCCAGGGGGTTATGAGCAGTACTTC. Protein sequence: CASSPPPGGYEQYF.